One T cell receptor (beta chain) is described in this entry. The target antigen is unknown. The CDR3 consists of 17 residues. The ends were cut back, 1 base at V and 5 bases at J, with 19 bases in the middle. Germline CDR1 and CDR2: SGHNT and YENEEA. As every portion of the isolated RNA was reverse transcribed, the sequencing read expressed TCRB transcripts. Clones were sequenced by immunoSEQ multiplex PCR, and TCRdb holds only the in-frame ones, with some missing. This sample has about 160,000 clones, with around 9.7% found just once. These data belong to a study of beta chain features in type 1 diabetes. General study results and limits: The study found moderately but significantly shorter TCRB CDR3s in all four CD4+ subsets of Type 1 diabetes patients.

The origin of this receptor is a woman in her 30s with type 1 diabetes. Sequenced material: central memory CD4+ T cells from blood. The chain employs TRBV11-3 and TRBJ2-3, with D possibly TRBD2 on 6 matching bases. The CDR3 DNA reads TGTGCCAGCAGCTTAGCTGGTGGGAGGTTTTACGAAGATACGCAGTATTTT. Translating it yields CASSLAGGRFYEDTQYF.